Below are 11 T cell receptor beta chains sequenced from a single sample in a study of blood T cells in healthy people across ages. Then a second PCR, running about 6 to 11 cycles, was carried out with a sample-barcoded 5' primer and a J-beta primer mix. One entry per CDR3 protein, called by TCRdb with MiXCR from the 5' RACE reads. The sample has 1.5 million to 2 million distinct CDR3 sequences, 30% to 40% seen once; the top ten hold about 11%. The source material was blood. Every receptor here comes from a woman under 40 in good health.

The J gene is TRBJ2-3, the V gene TRBV2; perhaps TRBD2 as D (6 bases). The CDR3 consists of 17 residues. The germline CDR1 and CDR2 sequences are SNHLY and FYNNEI. V was cut by 4 bases and J by 4 bases, with 21 bases left in between. In DNA form, the CDR3 reads TGTGCCAGCAGTGTGGGACTCACGCCCTTAGCACCAGATACGCAGTATTTT. Amino acid sequence: CASSVGLTPLAPDTQYF.

The table lists this clonotype with a few counts. V is TRBV5-5 and J is TRBJ2-3, with no clear D. Germline lookup yields CDR1 SGHKS and CDR2 YYEKEE (reference sequence). Deletions cut 4 bases from V and 4 bases from J, with 10 bases between. This CDR3 region has 13 residues. The CDR3: CASSGPAADTQYF. CDR3 nucleotides: TGTGCCAGCAGCGGCCCCGCGGCAGATACGCAGTATTTT.

This clonotype came up a few times. V is TRBV12-3 or TRBV12-4 and J is TRBJ2-3; D gene unclear. Between the trimmed V and J ends, which lost 8 bases and 6 bases, there was a span of 9 bases. The CDR3 spans 11 residues. The CDR3 DNA follows: TGTGCCAGCGGTGCCTTCGATACGCAGTATTTT. Its translation: CASGAFDTQYF.

This clonotype occurred a few times. The genes are TRBV3-1 and TRBJ2-7; unclear D gene. Germline V gives CDR1 LGHDT, CDR2 YNNKEL (reference sequence). The CDR3 extends over 15 amino acids. Trimming shortened V by 4 bases and J by 0 bases, and 13 bases separated the two germline ends. CDR3: CASSPTLPSSYEQYF. The CDR3 nucleotides read TGTGCCAGCAGCCCTACACTGCCGAGCTCCTACGAGCAGTACTTC.

The sample holds a few counts of this clonotype. The V and J genes are TRBV28 and TRBJ2-7, with D perhaps matching TRBD2 (6 bases). V was pared by 3 bases and J by 4 bases, with 13 bases between. The CDR3 loop spans 14 amino acids. The V gene's germline CDR1 is MDHEN and CDR2 SYDVKM. The CDR3 bases are TGTGCCAGCAGTTTCCCCGGGAGTGGGTACGAGCAGTACTTC. As protein: CASSFPGSGYEQYF.

V usage is TRBV5-1 and J usage is TRBJ2-5; perhaps TRBD2 as D (7 bases). The CDR3 consists of 14 residues. V was cut by 5 bases and J by 4 bases, with 15 bases left in between. Germline CDR1 reads SGHRS; CDR2 reads YFSETQ. DNA of the CDR3: TGCGCCAGCAGTATGGGGGGGCCTGGAGAGACCCAGTACTTC. Its protein product is CASSMGGPGETQYF.

The J gene is TRBJ1-1, the V gene TRBV5-1, with D perhaps TRBD1 (6 bases). The CDR3 is 16 amino acids. Trimming pared 0 bases from V and 2 bases from J, leaving 14 bases between. The germline V gene has CDR1 SGHRS and CDR2 YFSETQ. The CDR3 DNA is TGCGCCAGCAGCTTGGATGTGGCGGGGGGCAACACTGAAGCTTTCTTT. Protein product: CASSLDVAGGNTEAFF.

The CDR3 nucleotides read TGTGCCAGCAGCCAGGGTAGCAGCGCCAATGAGCAGTTCTTC. Translating it yields CASSQGSSANEQFF. The chain couples TRBV3-1 to TRBJ2-1, with D unclear. The germline V gene has CDR1 LGHDT and CDR2 YNNKEL (reference sequence). V dropped 3 bases and J dropped 6 bases, with 12 bases sitting between them. This CDR3 is built from 14 residues.

This clonotype has a handful of counts. This chain links TRBV9 with TRBJ2-7, with D unclear. Germline V gives CDR1 SGDLS, CDR2 YYNGEE. Trimming took off 0 bases at V and 2 bases at J, with 12 bases between the two ends. This CDR3 has 15 amino acids. In DNA, the CDR3 is TGTGCCAGCAGCGTAGGAGCGCGAGAAACCTACGAGCAGTACTTC. This codes for CASSVGARETYEQYF.

This clonotype has more than one count but fewer than ten. The chain links TRBV7-9 to TRBJ2-1; D is unclear. The CDR3 is 13 residues long. The V end was cut by 2 bases, the J end by 9 bases, with 11 bases between. CDR1 and CDR2 from the germline V gene are SEHNR and FQNEAQ (reference sequence). The CDR3 coding sequence is TGTGCCAGCAGCTTACCCCCTGACACTGAGCAGTTCTTC. This encodes CASSLPPDTEQFF.

This clonotype was seen a few times. The CDR3 sequence is CASSIETGVSYEQYF. Here the CDR3 DNA reads TGTGCCAGTAGTATTGAGACAGGGGTTTCCTACGAGCAGTACTTC. The gene calls are TRBV19 and TRBJ2-7; TRBD1 agrees at 8 bases. The length of the CDR3 is 15 residues. Per germline, CDR1 LNHDA and CDR2 SQIVND (reference sequence). J lost 1 base, V lost 3 bases, and 5 bases had no gene match.